The 3 T cell receptor beta chains below were found in one sample sequenced in a study of T cells in Graves' hyperthyroidism and ophthalmopathy. From RNA transcripts, TCR beta CDR3 regions were amplified. An initial round of RT-PCR targeting the TCR CDR3 relied on the HTBI primer set. TCRdb analysed the multiplex PCR reads with MiXCR anew, one entry per CDR3 protein. Of about 530,000 distinct CDR3 sequences listed, roughly a sixth are singletons. The sequencing sample was made of blood. These receptors were taken from a woman aged 18-29 years with Graves' ophthalmopathy.

This clonotype was counted a single time. The rearrangement links TRBV27 to TRBJ1-6, with D hard to call. Germline V gene data show CDR1 as MNHEY and CDR2 as SMNVEV (reference sequence). V was pared by 2 bases and J by 7 bases, with 9 bases between. The CDR3 contains 14 residues. CDR3 loop: CASSLVTPNSPLHF. The CDR3 bases are TGTGCCAGCAGTTTAGTCACCCCAAATTCACCCCTCCACTTT.

The sample holds many counts of this clonotype. This rearrangement joins TRBV6-2 or TRBV6-3 to TRBJ2-7, with D possibly TRBD1 on 5 matching bases. Trimming left V 6 bases short and J 6 bases short, with 18 bases between. CDR1 and CDR2 (germline): MNHEY, SVGEGT. The CDR3 sequence is 14 residues long. The CDR3, as DNA: TGTGCCAGCAGGACATTGACAGATTCTCCCGAGCAGTACTTC. Its translation: CASRTLTDSPEQYF.

Concerning this clonotype itself: Lacking the conserved final phenylalanine or tryptophan, this CDR3 likely reflects a read error. The chain is built from TRBV7-9 and TRBJ1-1, with 7 positions matching TRBD1. The CDR3 loop spans 15 amino acids. Germline-derived CDR1 and CDR2 are SEHNR and FQNEAQ (reference sequence). Trimming removed 6 bases from V and 0 bases from J; junction bases left unmatched: 7. The CDR3 sequence is CASSPKTGLNTEAFS. The CDR3 DNA is TGTGCCAGCAGTCCAAAGACAGGGCTGAACACTGAAGCTTTCTCT.